This T cell receptor beta chain came from a study of response to subunit inactivated influenza vaccine. Broader study findings: There was a suggestion from the authors that each seasonal influenza vaccination recruits few new T cells.

Comments on this clonotype: Its target is not known.

CDR1 is SQVTM, CDR2 ANQGSEA, per germline. The CDR3 runs to 15 residues. V was pared by 8 bases and J by 5 bases, with 9 bases of the junction left unmatched. Each CDR3 protein is one row after TCRdb ran MiXCR on the RT-PCR reads. The profile covers hundreds of thousands of distinct CDR3 sequences, with 20% to 25% appearing a single time and about 9.4% taken by the ten largest. The chain recombines TRBV29-1 with TRBJ2-3, with TRBD2 matching over 14 bases. This specimen consisted of PBMCs from blood, obtained about 19 months after vaccination. The TCR sequence derives from a man in his fifties or sixties who received an inactivated influenza vaccine. In DNA form, the CDR3 reads TGCAGCCAAGGTGCGGGACTAGCGGGAGAAGATACGCAGTATTTT. Amino acids: CSQGAGLAGEDTQYF.